These T cell receptor beta chains were read from a single sample in a study of blood T cell repertoires in COVID-19. TCRdb's copy holds only in-frame clones and misses some; the assay was immunoSEQ multiplex PCR. This sample has about 160,000 clones, with more than 65% found just once. Source material: PBMCs or T cells enriched from blood (not recorded which). Source of these receptors: a man aged 55-75 years who had recovered from COVID-19. CDR3s include the opening cysteine and the closing phenylalanine or tryptophan. A D gene is named only where the DNA matches it firmly. A row's size may be missing; if present it is once, few, many or a size class.

abundance: .
v_gene: TRBV9
j_gene: TRBJ1-6
d_gene: TRBD1
CDR3nt: TGTGCCAGCACACGGACAGGGGGAAATAATTCACCCCTCCACTTT
CDR3aa: CASTRTGGNNSPLHF

abundance: .
v_gene: TRBV19
j_gene: TRBJ2-7
d_gene: .
CDR3nt: TGTGCCAGTAGTATAGAACACCGCTCCTACGAGCAGTACTTC
CDR3aa: CASSIEHRSYEQYF

abundance: .
v_gene: TRBV15
j_gene: TRBJ2-1
d_gene: .
CDR3nt: TGTGCCACCTCGACAGTCTACAATGAGCAGTTCTTC
CDR3aa: CATSTVYNEQFF

abundance: .
v_gene: TRBV30
j_gene: TRBJ1-5
d_gene: TRBD1
CDR3nt: TGTGCCTGGACGACCGGGACAGGGAAGCCCCAGCATTTT
CDR3aa: CAWTTGTGKPQHF

abundance: .
v_gene: TRBV5-4
j_gene: TRBJ2-3
d_gene: .
CDR3nt: TGTGCCAGCAGCTTGGATCCAGCGGAGTCAGATACGCAGTATTTT
CDR3aa: CASSLDPAESDTQYF

abundance: .
v_gene: TRBV7-3
j_gene: TRBJ2-1
d_gene: TRBD2
CDR3nt: TGTGCCAGCAGCCTGACGACTAGCGGGGGAACTTACAATGAGCAGTTCTTC
CDR3aa: CASSLTTSGGTYNEQFF

abundance: .
v_gene: TRBV5-1
j_gene: TRBJ2-2
d_gene: .
CDR3nt: TGCGCCAGCAGCCTGAGCGGGACAACGAACACCGGGGAGCTGTTTTTT
CDR3aa: CASSLSGTTNTGELFF

abundance: .
v_gene: TRBV19
j_gene: TRBJ1-4
d_gene: .
CDR3nt: TGTGCCAGTAGTATAGAAGAGGGAATTGCAACTAATGAAAAACTGTTTTTT
CDR3aa: CASSIEEGIATNEKLFF

abundance: .
v_gene: TRBV27
j_gene: TRBJ1-1
d_gene: TRBD1
CDR3nt: TGTGCCAGCAGCTCAGGGGGCGCGAGGGGAAACACTGAAGCTTTCTTT
CDR3aa: CASSSGGARGNTEAFF

abundance: .
v_gene: TRBV7-8
j_gene: TRBJ2-5
d_gene: .
CDR3nt: TGTGCCAGTAACCCGGGTATCCAAGAGACCCAGTACTTC
CDR3aa: CASNPGIQETQYF

abundance: .
v_gene: TRBV28
j_gene: TRBJ1-5
d_gene: .
CDR3nt: TGTGCCAGCAGTTTATTCAGGGGAAGCAATCAGCCCCAGCATTTT
CDR3aa: CASSLFRGSNQPQHF

abundance: once
v_gene: TRBV19
j_gene: TRBJ2-2
d_gene: .
CDR3nt: TGTGCCAGTAATTGGGGAGGAAGAAACACCGGGGAGCTGTTTTTT
CDR3aa: CASNWGGRNTGELFF

abundance: .
v_gene: TRBV3-1/TRBV3-2
j_gene: TRBJ1-2
d_gene: .
CDR3nt: TGTGCCAGCAGCCAAGCTTCCCGTTCGTTGAACTATGGCTACACCTTC
CDR3aa: CASSQASRSLNYGYTF

abundance: .
v_gene: TRBV10-3
j_gene: TRBJ1-5
d_gene: .
CDR3nt: TGTGCCATCAGTGAGCCTAATCAGCCCCAGCATTTT
CDR3aa: CAISEPNQPQHF

abundance: .
v_gene: TRBV7-3
j_gene: TRBJ2-3
d_gene: .
CDR3nt: TGTGCCAGCAGCTTAAACGGTGGAGCGGTAGCAGATACGCAGTATTTT
CDR3aa: CASSLNGGAVADTQYF

abundance: .
v_gene: TRBV7-3
j_gene: TRBJ2-2
d_gene: .
CDR3nt: TGTGCCAGCAGCCCGGAGGGGGCGCGAACCGGGGAGCTGTTTTTT
CDR3aa: CASSPEGARTGELFF

abundance: .
v_gene: TRBV24-1
j_gene: TRBJ2-7
d_gene: TRBD1
CDR3nt: TGTGCCACCAGTGAAGATAGGACAGGGACCTACGAGCAGTACTTC
CDR3aa: CATSEDRTGTYEQYF

abundance: .
v_gene: TRBV7-6
j_gene: TRBJ2-3
d_gene: TRBD2
CDR3nt: TGTGCCAGCAGCCCGAGGGTTAGCGGGGGATCGCACGCAGATACGCAGTATTTT
CDR3aa: CASSPRVSGGSHADTQYF

abundance: .
v_gene: TRBV5-1
j_gene: TRBJ2-5
d_gene: TRBD1
CDR3nt: TGCGCCAGCAGCGACAGGGGCCAAGAGACCCAGTACTTC
CDR3aa: CASSDRGQETQYF

abundance: .
v_gene: TRBV28
j_gene: TRBJ1-1
d_gene: TRBD1
CDR3nt: TGTGCCAGCACGGTCCAGGGGGCGCGCACTGAAGCTTTCTTT
CDR3aa: CASTVQGARTEAFF

abundance: once
v_gene: TRBV29-1
j_gene: TRBJ1-1
d_gene: .
CDR3nt: TGCAGCGGCACAATACAGGGAACGAACACTGAAGCTTTCTTT
CDR3aa: CSGTIQGTNTEAFF

abundance: .
v_gene: TRBV4-2
j_gene: TRBJ1-6
d_gene: .
CDR3nt: TGTGCCAGCAGCCAAGACAGGGGAAGTTCACCCCTCCACTTT
CDR3aa: CASSQDRGSSPLHF

abundance: .
v_gene: TRBV19
j_gene: TRBJ2-7
d_gene: .
CDR3nt: TGTGCCAGTAGTATGGCGGGGATCGTCCACGAGCAGTACTTC
CDR3aa: CASSMAGIVHEQYF

abundance: few
v_gene: TRBV29-1
j_gene: TRBJ2-7
d_gene: .
CDR3nt: TGCAGCGTTGAGGGACTCCAGTCTTCCTACGAGCAGTACTTC
CDR3aa: CSVEGLQSSYEQYF

abundance: .
v_gene: TRBV27
j_gene: TRBJ1-3
d_gene: TRBD1
CDR3nt: TGTGCCAGCAGTCCTACCTGGGACAGCCAAAACACCATATATTTT
CDR3aa: CASSPTWDSQNTIYF

abundance: .
v_gene: TRBV3-1/TRBV3-2
j_gene: TRBJ2-2
d_gene: TRBD1
CDR3nt: TGTGCCAGCAGCCTAAGACAGGGGGAGGGCGGGGAGCTGTTTTTT
CDR3aa: CASSLRQGEGGELFF

abundance: .
v_gene: TRBV5-8
j_gene: TRBJ1-5
d_gene: TRBD1
CDR3nt: TGTGCCAGCAGCCAAAGGACAGGGCAAGATGGCAATCAGCCCCAGCATTTT
CDR3aa: CASSQRTGQDGNQPQHF

abundance: .
v_gene: TRBV18
j_gene: TRBJ2-7
d_gene: TRBD1
CDR3nt: TGTGCCAGCTCACTTAACCGGGACAGCTACGAGCAGTACTTC
CDR3aa: CASSLNRDSYEQYF

abundance: .
v_gene: TRBV11-3
j_gene: TRBJ2-1
d_gene: .
CDR3nt: TGTGCCAGCAGCTTTTCCCGGGGGGCGAATGAGCAGTTCTTC
CDR3aa: CASSFSRGANEQFF

abundance: .
v_gene: TRBV28
j_gene: TRBJ1-5
d_gene: .
CDR3nt: TGTGCCAGCAGTTCCCAGGGTCGCAATCAGCCCCAGCATTTT
CDR3aa: CASSSQGRNQPQHF

abundance: .
v_gene: TRBV13
j_gene: TRBJ1-1
d_gene: .
CDR3nt: TGTGCCAGCAGCGCAGGGGACAAACTTATGAACACTGAAGCTTTCTTT
CDR3aa: CASSAGDKLMNTEAFF

abundance: .
v_gene: TRBV19
j_gene: TRBJ1-4
d_gene: .
CDR3nt: TGTGCCAGTTCGCCCGGGAGGGGGAATGAAAAACTGTTTTTT
CDR3aa: CASSPGRGNEKLFF

abundance: .
v_gene: TRBV6-5
j_gene: TRBJ2-1
d_gene: .
CDR3nt: TGTGCCAGCAGTTATGGGACAGAGCAGTTCTTC
CDR3aa: CASSYGTEQFF

abundance: .
v_gene: TRBV6-5
j_gene: TRBJ1-2
d_gene: TRBD1
CDR3nt: TGTGCCAGCAGTTCCGGGACAGGGGGCACCTATGGCTACACCTTC
CDR3aa: CASSSGTGGTYGYTF

abundance: few
v_gene: TRBV27
j_gene: TRBJ2-1
d_gene: TRBD1
CDR3nt: TGTGCCAGCAGTTCACGGACAGGGTTAGGTTCGGCCTACAATGAGCAGTTCTTC
CDR3aa: CASSSRTGLGSAYNEQFF

abundance: few
v_gene: TRBV6-1
j_gene: TRBJ1-5
d_gene: .
CDR3nt: TGTGCCAGCAGTGAAGGTCGGGATCAGCCCCAGCATTTT
CDR3aa: CASSEGRDQPQHF